This TCR beta chain stems from a study of CD8 T cells in ankylosing spondylitis. This clonotype was seen ten or more times. Antigen: not known. Study observations and caveats: Matched ankylosing spondylitis synovial fluid reportedly contained a significantly enriched population of disease-linked clones. Disease-linked clones, CD8+, were relatively rare in peripheral blood.

Libraries of TCR beta came from quantitative 5'-RACE with molecular barcodes. TCRdb reanalysed the 5' RACE reads using MiXCR and keeps one entry per CDR3 protein. The sample yields about 130,000 distinct CDR3 sequences, roughly an eighth seen once. The sample comprised blood, either unsorted or a sorted T cell fraction (not recorded which). The receptor was isolated from a female donor with ankylosing spondylitis or in good health (not recorded which).

The CDR3 here is CASSYAIQGGGTEAFF. CDR3 nucleotide sequence: TGTGCCAGCAGTTACGCCATCCAGGGAGGTGGCACTGAAGCTTTCTTT. V is TRBV6-5 and J is TRBJ1-1; D might be TRBD1 (5 bases). V lost 2 bases to trimming and J lost 4 bases, with 17 bases between them. Germline V gene data show CDR1 as MNHEY and CDR2 as SVGAGI. CDR3 length equals 16 residues.